The clone carrying this T cell receptor beta chain was picked up a small number of times. Its antigen is undetermined. Other DNA sequences within the sample encode an identical CDR3. Sequenced material consisted of expressed TCRB transcripts (all of the isolated RNA was reverse transcribed). Naive, central memory and regulatory T cell samples averaged roughly 3.8 million reads. TCRdb's table, derived via immunoSEQ multiplex PCR, lists solely in-frame clones and lacks some. The sample carries 200,000 to 250,000 clones, 25% to 30% recorded once. This sample is part of a study of beta chain features in type 1 diabetes. The study's findings and limits: cDNA sequencing could over-represent cells with high TCR expression.

It was one heparinised blood draw, averaging about 110 mL, that each donor gave. Populations obtained by sorting all exceeded 98% purity. What was sequenced was central memory CD4+ T cells from blood. The TCR originated in a man aged 25 to 45 in good health.

In nucleotides, the CDR3 is TGTGCCAGCAGCACAACTAGCGGGGGGGCAGATACGCAGTATTTT. Protein product: CASSTTSGGADTQYF. This chain connects TRBV5-4 to TRBJ2-3, with 13 bases identical to TRBD2. Per the germline V gene, CDR1 is SGHNT and CDR2 is YYREEE (reference sequence). V lost 4 bases to trimming and J lost 4 bases; unmatched junction nucleotides: 3. This CDR3 is 15 amino acids long.